The 17 T cell receptor beta chains presented below share a single source sample, sequenced in a study of blood T cells in healthy people across ages. Combining a sample-barcoded 5' primer with a J-beta primer mix, a second PCR ran for about 7 to 11 cycles. TCRdb fed the 5' RACE reads into MiXCR, producing one record per CDR3 protein. Among just under 900,000 distinct CDR3 sequences listed, under 30% were seen once. Sequencing used blood. These receptors were collected from a woman of 80 years or more in good health.

This clonotype was counted between two and nine times. The chain couples TRBV30 to TRBJ2-5; a weak D match, TRBD1 (5 bases). V shed 2 bases and J shed 0 bases, with 13 bases lying between them. The CDR3 extends over 15 amino acids. Germline CDR1 reads GTSNPN; CDR2 reads SVGIG (reference sequence). As DNA, the CDR3 is TGTGCCTGGAGTAAAGGGGATCCCTACCAAGAGACCCAGTACTTC. This encodes CAWSKGDPYQETQYF.

This clonotype was seen a handful of times. One base away lies a much larger clone, so this may be a sequencing read error. V usage is TRBV20-1 and J usage is TRBJ1-2, with TRBD1 identical over 9 bases. CDR3 length: 13 residues. Germline V gene data show CDR1 as DFQATT and CDR2 as SNEGSKA (reference sequence). The ends lost 6 bases at V and 5 bases at J; junction bases unmatched: 7. DNA for the CDR3: TGCAGTGCGATCCTCGGACAGGGGTATGGCTACACCTTC. It specifies CSAILGQGYGYTF.

As for this clonotype: A read error is possible here, since a much larger clone lies one base away. V is TRBV3-1 and J is TRBJ2-5; D tentatively fits TRBD1 or TRBD2 (5 bases each). The germline gives CDR1 LGHDT, CDR2 YNNKEL (reference sequence). This CDR3 is built from 16 residues. V was shortened by 1 base and J by 4 bases, with 16 bases between the two germline ends. The CDR3 reads CASSQAWGLAGETQYF. The CDR3 DNA reads as TGTGCCAGCAGCCAAGCTTGGGGCCTAGCAGGAGAGACCCAGTACTTC.

Note on this clonotype: This clone may be a read error of a much larger clone one base away. The chain recombines TRBV6-2 or TRBV6-3 with TRBJ2-7, with 7 bases matching TRBD1. V was clipped by 1 base and J by 3 bases; unmatched bases: 12. This CDR3 region has 17 residues. Germline CDR1 and CDR2: MNHEY and SVGEGT. The CDR3 region has the DNA TGTGCCAGCAGTTACTTCAGGACAGAGACAGGGTTCTACGAGCAGTACTTC. The encoded protein is CASSYFRTETGFYEQYF.

This clonotype was observed at least ten times. In nucleotides, the CDR3 is TGCGCCAGCAGCCCCACCACGTCCGAGAACTACGAGCAGTACTTC. Amino acids: CASSPTTSENYEQYF. The rearrangement uses TRBV4-1 and TRBJ2-7; D remains unclear. Germline assignment: CDR1 MGHRA and CDR2 YSYEKL. The CDR3 is made up of 15 amino acids. Trimming took 4 bases from V and 3 from J, leaving 16 bases between them.

A remark on this clonotype: A much more abundant neighbour one base away suggests this may be a read error. V is TRBV12-3 or TRBV12-4 and J is TRBJ2-3; TRBD2 matches 9 bases. The CDR3 length is 14 residues. CDR3 nucleotides: TGTGCCAGCAGTCTTGAGCGGGGGGCAGATGCGCAGTATTTT. This codes for CASSLERGADAQYF.

The chain couples TRBV14 to TRBJ1-1, with 9 bases identical to TRBD1. V dropped 3 bases and J dropped 1; count of bases not matched to a gene: 3. CDR3 length: 15 residues. Germline V gives CDR1 SGHDN, CDR2 FVKESK. CDR3 nucleotide sequence: TGTGCCAGCAGCCAGGACAGGGGTTGGAACACTGAAGCTTTCTTT. Protein sequence: CASSQDRGWNTEAFF.

This clonotype occurred many times. The chain recombines TRBV20-1 with TRBJ1-2; D is perhaps TRBD1 (5 bases). The ends were cut back, 0 bases at V and 4 bases at J, with 9 bases in the middle. There are 13 residues in the CDR3. Germline V gene lookup returns CDR1 DFQATT and CDR2 SNEGSKA (reference sequence). CDR3 sequence (DNA): TGCAGTGCTAGAGAAGACAGCTTCTATGGCTACACCTTC. Amino acid sequence: CSAREDSFYGYTF.

This rearrangement joins TRBV27 to TRBJ2-5, with 9 bases fitting TRBD2. Losses at the gene ends were 6 bases for V and 11 bases for J; bases not matched to a gene: 16. The CDR3 covers 15 residues. The germline CDR1 and CDR2 sequences are MNHEY and SMNVEV (reference sequence). The CDR3 sequence is CASSHQRGADNEQYF. The CDR3 nucleotides are TGTGCCAGCAGCCACCAGCGGGGGGCCGACAATGAGCAGTACTTC.

CDR3 sequence reads: CASSLFGQGALRVTQYF. In DNA, the CDR3 is TGTGCCAGCAGCTTGTTCGGACAGGGGGCGCTTCGTGTGACCCAGTACTTC. The V call is TRBV5-5, the J call TRBJ2-7, with 11 bases fitting TRBD1. The last part of the DNA fits TRBJ2-5 better; the J call may be wrong. The germline CDR1 and CDR2 sequences are SGHKS and YYEKEE (reference sequence). This CDR3 has 17 residues.

V gene TRBV4-3 combines with J gene TRBJ1-3; D remains unclear. In germline, CDR1 is LGHNA, CDR2 YSLEER. There are 14 residues in the CDR3. Trimming cost V 0 bases and J 8 bases, with 11 bases left between them. CDR3 nucleotide sequence: TGCGCCAGCAGCCAAGATCTATCGTGGGACACCATATATTTT. Amino acid sequence: CASSQDLSWDTIYF.

This clonotype was counted once. The chain recombines TRBV6-6 with TRBJ2-4; 10 bases agree with TRBD1. The last part of the DNA fits TRBJ2-7 better; the J call may be wrong. Germline loops: CDR1 MNHNY, CDR2 SVGAGI (reference sequence). The CDR3 sequence is 16 residues long. As DNA, the CDR3 is TGTGCCAGCAGTTACAAAGCCGGGACAGGGGAATACGAGCAGTACTTC. As protein: CASSYKAGTGEYEQYF.

This clonotype was found many times. This sequence joins TRBV20-1 and TRBJ2-1; 8 bases agree with TRBD2. V shed 0 bases and J 9 bases; nucleotides not matched to a gene: 13. CDR1 is DFQATT, CDR2 SNEGSKA, per germline (reference sequence). The CDR3 is 16 amino acids. CDR3 residues: CSARDPSGGGIREQFF. The CDR3 DNA sequence: TGCAGTGCTAGAGATCCTTCGGGGGGGGGCATTCGTGAGCAGTTCTTC.

The table lists this clonotype with a few counts. The chain employs TRBV5-5 and TRBJ1-6; D is possibly TRBD1 (6 bases). V gave up 3 bases and J gave up 5 bases, with 15 bases separating them. CDR3 size: 16 residues. Germline CDR1 reads SGHKS; CDR2 reads YYEKEE (reference sequence). The CDR3 DNA follows: TGTGCCAGCAGCTACACCCCGGGACAAAATAATTCACCCCTCCACTTT. This codes for CASSYTPGQNNSPLHF.

This clonotype was detected many times. This chain links TRBV29-1 with TRBJ1-2, with no clear D. The CDR3 consists of 11 residues. From germline, CDR1 is SQVTM and CDR2 ANQGSEA. V was pared by 6 bases and J by 4 bases, with 9 bases between. CDR3 nucleotide sequence: TGCAGCGTCTCGGGAGTCTATGGCTACACCTTC. Protein product: CSVSGVYGYTF. Based on the CDR3 plus reference TRBV29-1 and TRBJ1-2, the full variable domain is SAVISQKPSRDICQRGTSLTIQCQVDSQVTMMFWYRQQPGQSLTLIATANQGSEATYESGFVIDKFPISRPNLTFSTLTVSNMSPEDSSIYLCSVSGVYGYTFGSGTRLTVV.

In its sample, this clonotype was seen many times. The chain links TRBV7-2 to TRBJ1-2; D perhaps matches TRBD1 (5 bases). This CDR3 is built from 15 residues. V was clipped by 2 bases and J by 0 bases, with 10 bases between them. The germline V gene has CDR1 SGHTA and CDR2 FQGNSA. The CDR3, as DNA: TGTGCCAGCAGCTTACAGGGATCAGCTAACTATGGCTACACCTTC. It specifies CASSLQGSANYGYTF.

This clonotype occurred a few times. The chain combines TRBV3-1 with TRBJ1-1, with unresolved D. V lost 5 bases to trimming and J lost 0 bases, with 19 bases between them. Germline loops: CDR1 LGHDT, CDR2 YNNKEL (reference sequence). This CDR3 contains 17 residues. The CDR3 DNA reads TGTGCCAGCAGCTCTTTCGGAGGCACAACTATGAACACTGAAGCTTTCTTT. Translated, it gives CASSSFGGTTMNTEAFF.